These 6 T cell receptor beta chains were sequenced from one sample in a study of T cell responses to AZD1222 COVID-19 vaccine. Sequenced by immunoSEQ multiplex PCR; TCRdb stores in-frame clones only, minus some. The sample lists approximately 130,000 clones; approximately 85% were seen once. The sample in question was peripheral blood, obtained 28 days after the second dose of the MenACWY control vaccine. Every receptor here comes from an adult who received the MenACWY meningococcal vaccine as a control.

V is TRBV7-2 and J is TRBJ2-3, with unresolved D. Germline CDR1 is SGHTA and CDR2 is FQGNSA. Between the trimmed V and J ends, which lost 5 bases and 6 bases, there was a span of 18 bases. The CDR3 has 15 amino acids. DNA of the CDR3: TGTGCCAGCAGCCTATATTGGGGTTCCGAGGATACGCAGTATTTT. Translated: CASSLYWGSEDTQYF.

V and J are TRBV12-5 and TRBJ2-7; tentatively, D is TRBD1 (6 bases). V was clipped by 6 bases and J by 0 bases, with 24 bases between them. CDR1 LGHNT and CDR2 FRNRAP come from the germline V gene. The CDR3 sequence is 18 residues long. CDR3 in amino acids: CASGSDTKTGESSYEQYV. The CDR3, as DNA: TGTGCTAGTGGCTCAGACACCAAGACAGGCGAAAGCTCCTACGAGCAGTACGTC.

The chain joins TRBV25-1 to TRBJ2-7; D is perhaps TRBD1 (5 bases). The CDR3 length is 16 residues. The ends were cut back, 2 bases at V and 0 bases at J, with 14 bases in the middle. The germline CDR1 and CDR2 sequences are MGHDK and SYGVNS. CDR3 in DNA: TGTGCCAGCAGTGAAGGTGGCAGACAGAGCTCCTACGAGCAGTACTTC. Translating it yields CASSEGGRQSSYEQYF.

This sequence joins TRBV6-5 and TRBJ2-5, with D perhaps TRBD2 (6 bases). CDR1 is MNHEY, CDR2 SVGAGI, per germline. The V and J ends lost 0 bases and 7 bases respectively, with 15 bases between them. The CDR3 totals 15 residues. The CDR3 nucleotides read TGTGCCAGCAGTTACTCGAAGGCCCTGGGGGGGACCCAGTACTTC. Residues: CASSYSKALGGTQYF.

This chain connects TRBV24-1 to TRBJ2-1; 7 bases match TRBD1. J gave up 4 bases and V 2 bases, and 7 bases lay outside the gene matches. CDR1 is KGHDR and CDR2 is SFDVKD in the germline V gene. This CDR3 region has 16 residues. This CDR3 is CATSDSRQGQYNEQFF. CDR3 bases: TGTGCCACCAGTGATTCGAGACAGGGCCAGTACAATGAGCAGTTCTTC.

The chain combines TRBV24-1 with TRBJ2-7; a possible D gene is TRBD1 (6 bases). Trimming shortened V by 4 bases and J by 7 bases, and 16 bases separated the two germline ends. The length of the CDR3 is 14 residues. The germline CDR1 and CDR2 sequences are KGHDR and SFDVKD. Here the CDR3 reads CATSEPGRDKEQYF. DNA of the CDR3: TGTGCCACCAGTGAGCCTGGACGGGACAAGGAGCAGTACTTC.